The clone carrying this TCR beta chain occurred many times. Antigen: not known. The data derive from a study of early T cells in non-severe SARS-CoV-2 infection. Turning to the study itself: The study sequenced bulk RNA from unsorted whole blood, with chains unpaired. Study-wide results and limits: There was a bias toward anti-spike CD8 responses in VDJdb matching, which missed private and CD4 specificities.

Per the germline V gene, CDR1 is SGHNT and CDR2 is YYREEE (reference sequence). Trimming took 0 bases from V and 11 from J, leaving 15 bases between them. The CDR3 is 14 residues long. Individually, cDNA molecules had unique molecular identifiers attached to them. TCRdb reanalysed the 5' RACE reads using MiXCR and keeps one entry per CDR3 protein. Among more than 25,000 distinct CDR3 sequences, approximately 5% were seen once, and the ten largest hold 13%. This chain connects TRBV5-4 to TRBJ2-1, with D possibly TRBD2 on 6 matching bases. The source material was whole blood. The clonotype was recovered from an adult who was a healthcare worker with PCR-confirmed SARS-CoV-2 infection or an uninfected control (not recorded which). This CDR3 is CASSLASSANKQFF. The CDR3 DNA follows: TGTGCCAGCAGCTTGGCCTCTAGCGCAAACAAGCAGTTCTTC.